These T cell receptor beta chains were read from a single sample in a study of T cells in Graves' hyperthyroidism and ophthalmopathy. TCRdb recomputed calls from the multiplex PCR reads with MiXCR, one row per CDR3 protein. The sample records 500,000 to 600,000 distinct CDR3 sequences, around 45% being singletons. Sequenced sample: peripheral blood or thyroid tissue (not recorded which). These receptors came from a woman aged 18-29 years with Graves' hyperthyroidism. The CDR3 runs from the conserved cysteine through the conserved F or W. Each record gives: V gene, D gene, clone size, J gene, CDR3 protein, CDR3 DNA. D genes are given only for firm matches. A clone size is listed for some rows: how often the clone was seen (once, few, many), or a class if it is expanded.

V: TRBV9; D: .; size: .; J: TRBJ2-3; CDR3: CASSDGVGGPPHTDTQYF; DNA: TGTGCCAGCAGCGATGGAGTGGGAGGTCCCCCCCACACAGATACGCAGTATTTT
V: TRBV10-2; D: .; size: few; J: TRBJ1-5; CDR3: CASSESGRVIGQPQHF; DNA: TGCGCCAGCAGTGAGTCGGGCAGGGTTATTGGTCAGCCCCAGCATTTT
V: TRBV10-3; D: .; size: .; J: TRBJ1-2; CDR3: CAISEGYTF; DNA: TGTGCCATCAGTGAGGGCTACACCTTC
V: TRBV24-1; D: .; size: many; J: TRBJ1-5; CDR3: CATSDLRTSQPQHF; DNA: TGTGCCACCAGTGATTTGCGGACAAGTCAGCCCCAGCATTTT
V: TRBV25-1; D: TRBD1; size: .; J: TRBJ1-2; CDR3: CASSGYKTGAGYGYTF; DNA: TGTGCCAGCAGTGGATACAAGACAGGGGCGGGGTATGGCTACACCTTC
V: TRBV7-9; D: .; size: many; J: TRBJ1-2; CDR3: CASSLAGRALYGYTF; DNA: TGTGCCAGCAGCTTAGCCGGCAGAGCTCTCTATGGCTACACCTTC
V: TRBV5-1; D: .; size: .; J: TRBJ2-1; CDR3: CASSLATYNEQFF; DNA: TGCGCCAGCAGCTTGGCCACCTACAATGAGCAGTTCTTC
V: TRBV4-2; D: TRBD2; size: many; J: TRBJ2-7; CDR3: CASSQPTSGRAYEQYF; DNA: TGTGCCAGCAGCCAACCAACTAGCGGGAGGGCCTACGAGCAGTACTTC
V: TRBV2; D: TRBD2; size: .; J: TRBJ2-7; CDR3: CASLGPSGRAGYEQYF; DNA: TGTGCCAGCTTGGGGCCTAGCGGGAGGGCTGGCTACGAGCAGTACTTC
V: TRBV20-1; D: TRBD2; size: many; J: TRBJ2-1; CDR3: CSARLADNEQFF; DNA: TGCAGTGCTAGACTAGCGGACAATGAGCAGTTCTTC
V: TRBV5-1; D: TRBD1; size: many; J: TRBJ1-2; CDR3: CASSLEGQGFGYTF; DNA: TGCGCCAGCAGCTTGGAGGGACAGGGCTTTGGCTACACCTTC
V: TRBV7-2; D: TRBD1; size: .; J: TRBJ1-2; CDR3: CASSPQGAHGYTF; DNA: TGTGCCAGCAGCCCGCAGGGGGCTCATGGCTACACCTTC
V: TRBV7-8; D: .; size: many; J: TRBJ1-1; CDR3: CASSVFGGMDTEAFF; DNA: TGTGCCAGCAGCGTCTTTGGGGGGATGGACACTGAAGCTTTCTTT
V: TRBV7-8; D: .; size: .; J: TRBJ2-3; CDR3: CASSLALSNEQYF; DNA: TGTGCCAGCAGCTTAGCGTTGAGCAATGAGCAGTATTTT
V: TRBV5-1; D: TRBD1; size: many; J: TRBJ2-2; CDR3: CASSLGQGGTGELFF; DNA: TGCGCCAGCAGCTTGGGACAGGGCGGCACCGGGGAGCTGTTTTTT
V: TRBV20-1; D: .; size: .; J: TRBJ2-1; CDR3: CSPTAGDNEQFF; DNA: TGCAGCCCCACCGCGGGTGACAATGAGCAGTTCTTC
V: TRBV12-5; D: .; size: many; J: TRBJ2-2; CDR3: CASGYPGAGELFF; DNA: TGTGCTAGTGGCTACCCAGGGGCCGGGGAGCTGTTTTTT
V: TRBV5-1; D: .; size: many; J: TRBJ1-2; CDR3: CASSLELPLGYGYTF; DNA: TGCGCCAGCAGCTTGGAGTTGCCGCTAGGATATGGCTACACCTTC
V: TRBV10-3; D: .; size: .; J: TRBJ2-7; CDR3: CATSTDRTYEQYF; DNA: TGTGCCACCAGTACGGACAGAACCTACGAGCAGTACTTC
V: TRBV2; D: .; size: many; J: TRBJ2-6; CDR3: CASTLFGQGSTGANVLTF; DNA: TGTGCCAGCACTCTTTTTGGGCAGGGGTCCACTGGGGCCAACGTCCTGACTTTC
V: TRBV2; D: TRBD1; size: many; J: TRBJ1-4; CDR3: CASRLDRVGFLEKLFF; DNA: TGTGCCAGCAGACTCGACAGGGTCGGATTTCTTGAAAAACTGTTTTTT
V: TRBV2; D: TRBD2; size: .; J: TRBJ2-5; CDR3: CASSYSMTAGGKETQYF; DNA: TGTGCCAGCAGTTACTCGATGACAGCGGGGGGAAAAGAGACCCAGTACTTC
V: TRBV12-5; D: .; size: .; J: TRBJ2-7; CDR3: CASSLRDTGFIYEQYF; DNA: TGTGCCAGCAGTCTCCGGGACACCGGTTTCATCTACGAGCAGTACTTC
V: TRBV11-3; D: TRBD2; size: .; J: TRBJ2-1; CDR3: CASSPGLAGVLSEQFF; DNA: TGTGCCAGCAGCCCGGGACTAGCGGGAGTCTTAAGTGAGCAGTTCTTC
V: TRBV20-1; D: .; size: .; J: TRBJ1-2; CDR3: CSAREDGNYGYTF; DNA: TGCAGTGCTAGAGAGGACGGTAACTATGGCTACACCTTC
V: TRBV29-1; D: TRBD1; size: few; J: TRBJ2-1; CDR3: CSDLTGGVLNEQFF; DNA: TGCAGCGACCTCACAGGGGGAGTACTCAATGAGCAGTTCTTC
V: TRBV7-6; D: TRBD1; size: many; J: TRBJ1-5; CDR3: CASSPGDRGLMPQHF; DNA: TGTGCCAGCAGCCCGGGGGACAGGGGGCTGATGCCCCAGCATTTT